The 8 T cell receptor beta chains below all came from one sample that was sequenced in a study of shared clonotypes between healthy human individuals. Here immunoSEQ multiplex PCR was the method, and the copy in TCRdb shows in-frame clones only, minus some. The repertoire holds roughly 810,000 clones, with approximately 97% as singletons. CD45RO-negative CD8 cells positively selected for CCR7 made up the naive population, which excluded terminally differentiated effector memory CD45RA+ cells. The sequencing sample was made of naive CD8+ T cells sorted from blood. All receptors derive from a man aged 25 to 40 in good health.

This chain uses TRBV9 with TRBJ1-4, with TRBD1 matching 10 bases. V lost 2 bases to trimming and J lost 7 bases; unmatched junction nucleotides: 5. This CDR3 region has 15 residues. CDR1 and CDR2 from the germline V gene are SGDLS and YYNGEE. The CDR3 protein is CASSVSGTGAEKLFF. The CDR3 coding sequence is TGTGCCAGCAGCGTCTCCGGGACAGGGGCTGAAAAACTGTTTTTT.

This chain connects TRBV7-2 to TRBJ2-3; D gene unclear. CDR1 and CDR2 from the germline V gene are SGHTA and FQGNSA. This CDR3 is built from 15 residues. Deletions cut 5 bases from V and 5 bases from J, with 17 bases between. CDR3: CASSGAVLGLDTQYF. CDR3 in DNA: TGTGCCAGCAGCGGAGCTGTTCTTGGATTAGATACGCAGTATTTT.

The chain employs TRBV29-1 and TRBJ2-7; unclear D gene. The germline CDR1 and CDR2 sequences are SQVTM and ANQGSEA. The V end was cut by 1 base, the J end by 2 bases, with 9 bases between. The CDR3 totals 13 residues. The CDR3 coding sequence is TGCAGCGTTGAAGTTTCGAAACCCTACGAGCAGTACTTC. Its protein is CSVEVSKPYEQYF.

The V call is TRBV7-3, the J call TRBJ2-3; TRBD1 matches at 11 bases. The junction had 4 bases not matched to a gene; V was cut back by 2 bases and J by 3 bases. Germline lookup yields CDR1 SGHTA and CDR2 FQGTGA. The CDR3 is 16 amino acids. CDR3 protein: CASSLRDRGLTDTQYF. The CDR3 DNA reads as TGTGCCAGCAGCTTACGGGACAGGGGGTTAACAGATACGCAGTATTTT.

V is TRBV27 and J is TRBJ1-2; D may be TRBD1 (6 bases). Looked up from germline, CDR1 is MNHEY and CDR2 is SMNVEV (reference sequence). The CDR3 extends over 14 amino acids. V lost 4 bases, J lost 4 bases, and 13 bases lay in between. The CDR3, as DNA: TGTGCCAGCAGTTCGGGGGGCGCGGGCTATGGCTACACCTTC. It yields the protein CASSSGGAGYGYTF.

The V and J genes are TRBV19 and TRBJ2-3; TRBD2 matches at 7 bases. V was clipped by 3 bases and J by 6 bases; unmatched bases: 9. The CDR3 contains 15 residues. Germline CDR1 reads LNHDA; CDR2 reads SQIVND (reference sequence). The CDR3 here is CASSMERGLMDTQYF. The CDR3 DNA reads TGTGCCAGTAGTATGGAGCGGGGCCTTATGGATACGCAGTATTTT.

As DNA, the CDR3 is TGTGCCTGGGAGGAGGGGACGGGGGAGCAGTACTTC. The encoded protein is CAWEEGTGEQYF. The chain recombines TRBV30 with TRBJ2-7; TRBD2 might be the D (6 bases). The germline V gene encodes CDR1 GTSNPN and CDR2 SVGIG (reference sequence). Trimming removed 5 bases from V and 7 bases from J, with 15 bases in between. The CDR3 loop spans 12 amino acids. The entire variable domain, with the rest obtained from reference TRBV30 and TRBJ2-7, is as follows: SQTIHQWPATLVQPVGSPLSLECTVEGTSNPNLYWYRQAAGRGLQLLFYSVGIGQISSEVPQNLSASRPQDRQFILSSKKLLLSDSGFYLCAWEEGTGEQYFGPGTRLTVT.

Remarks on this clone: The junction does not match germline at one end; this may be a read error. This chain uses TRBV7-7 with TRBJ2-3; D not resolved. The CDR3 loop spans 15 amino acids. CDR1 is SSHAT and CDR2 is FNYEAQ in the germline V gene (reference sequence). The CDR3 coding sequence is TGTGCTAGCAGCTTAGGCGAGACACTCACAGATACGCAGTATTTT. Its translation is CASSLGETLTDTQYF.